The 5 T cell receptor beta chains in this list originate from one sample, sequenced in a study of graft-versus-host responses after intestinal transplantation. Sequencing was performed with immunoSEQ multiplex PCR; in TCRdb, only in-frame clones are kept and a portion is missing. Among about 22,000 clones listed, about 60% were seen once. The sample here was alloreactive CD4+ T cells from a mixed lymphocyte reaction culture, taken before intestinal transplant. Subset described: CFSE-low proliferating T cells sorted from roughly six-day pre-transplant mixed lymphocyte reaction (GvH or HvG direction). The receptor source for this set is a human patient who received an intestinal transplant.

This clone was observed a handful of times. This chain links TRBV5-1 with TRBJ2-7, with D possibly being TRBD2 (5 bases). CDR1 SGHRS and CDR2 YFSETQ come from the germline V gene. The CDR3 totals 12 residues. Deletions cut 2 bases from V and 3 bases from J, with 6 bases between. CDR3 sequence reads: CASSFAGYEQYF. In DNA form, the CDR3 reads TGCGCCAGCAGCTTCGCGGGCTACGAGCAGTACTTC.

This clone is large in the sample. Distinct nucleotide sequences in the sample also encode this CDR3. The chain joins TRBV30 to TRBJ1-1; 7 positions match TRBD1. The V gene's germline CDR1 is GTSNPN and CDR2 SVGIG (reference sequence). Germline trimming cut 1 base from V and 1 base from J; bases unmatched to any gene: 0. The CDR3 contains 13 residues. The CDR3 coding sequence is TGTGCCTGGAGTGGACAGGGGAACACTGAAGCTTTCTTT. This encodes CAWSGQGNTEAFF.

This clone was picked up one time. The V and J genes are TRBV5-4 and TRBJ2-3, with 12 bases that match TRBD1. The trim removed 5 bases at V and 5 bases at J, leaving 9 bases unmatched. This CDR3 is 16 amino acids long. The germline V gene has CDR1 SGHNT and CDR2 YYREEE (reference sequence). In DNA, the CDR3 is TGTGCCAGCAGGGTCATGGGACAGGGGGCCAGAGATACGCAGTATTTT. As protein: CASRVMGQGARDTQYF.

The V gene is TRBV6-6, the J gene TRBJ2-7; D is perhaps TRBD2 (6 bases). The CDR3 is 14 residues long. The germline V gene encodes CDR1 MNHNY and CDR2 SVGAGI (reference sequence). The germline V and J ends were trimmed by 6 bases and 5 bases, with 17 bases remaining between them. The CDR3, as DNA: TGTGCCAGCAGGGCGACCGGGACTTCCAACGAGCAGTACTTC. Amino acid sequence: CASRATGTSNEQYF.

CDR3 coding DNA: TGTGCCATCAGGACAGGGAACTATGGCTACACCTTC. This gives the protein CAIRTGNYGYTF. This sequence joins TRBV10-3 and TRBJ1-2; 7 bases agree with TRBD1. Losses at the gene ends were 6 bases for V and 2 bases for J; bases not matched to a gene: 0. The V gene's germline CDR1 is ENHRY and CDR2 SYGVKD. This CDR3 comprises 12 residues.